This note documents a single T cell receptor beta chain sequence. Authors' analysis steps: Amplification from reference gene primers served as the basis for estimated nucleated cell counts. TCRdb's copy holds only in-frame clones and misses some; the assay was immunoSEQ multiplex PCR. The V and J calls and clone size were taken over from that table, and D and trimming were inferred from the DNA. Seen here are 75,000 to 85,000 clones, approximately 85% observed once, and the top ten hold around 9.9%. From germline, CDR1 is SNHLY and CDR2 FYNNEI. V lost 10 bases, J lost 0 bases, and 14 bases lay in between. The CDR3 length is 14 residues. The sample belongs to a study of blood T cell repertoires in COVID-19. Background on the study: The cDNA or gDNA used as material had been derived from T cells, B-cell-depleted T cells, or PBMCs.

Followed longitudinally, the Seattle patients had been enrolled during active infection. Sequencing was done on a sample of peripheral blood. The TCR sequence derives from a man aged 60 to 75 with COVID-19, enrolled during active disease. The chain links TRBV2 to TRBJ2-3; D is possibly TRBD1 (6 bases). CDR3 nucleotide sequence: TGTGCCAAGGGGTGGGGGCAGAGCACAGATACGCAGTATTTT. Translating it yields CAKGWGQSTDTQYF.